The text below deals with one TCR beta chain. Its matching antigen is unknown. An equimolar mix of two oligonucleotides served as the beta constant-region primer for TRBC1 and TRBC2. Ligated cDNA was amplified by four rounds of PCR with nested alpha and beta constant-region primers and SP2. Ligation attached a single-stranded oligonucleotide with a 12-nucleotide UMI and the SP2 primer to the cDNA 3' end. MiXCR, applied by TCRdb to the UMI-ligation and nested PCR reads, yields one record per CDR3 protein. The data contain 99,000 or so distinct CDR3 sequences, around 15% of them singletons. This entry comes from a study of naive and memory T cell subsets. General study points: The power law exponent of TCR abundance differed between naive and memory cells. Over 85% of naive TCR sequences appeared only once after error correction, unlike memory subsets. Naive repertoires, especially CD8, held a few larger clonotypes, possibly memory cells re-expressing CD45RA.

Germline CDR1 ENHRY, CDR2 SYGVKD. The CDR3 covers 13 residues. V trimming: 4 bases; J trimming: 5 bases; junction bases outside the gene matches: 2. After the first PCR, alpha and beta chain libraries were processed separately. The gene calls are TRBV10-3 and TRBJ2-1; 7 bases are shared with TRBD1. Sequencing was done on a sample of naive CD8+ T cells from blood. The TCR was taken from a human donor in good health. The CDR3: CAISGDSHNEQFF. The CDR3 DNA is TGTGCCATCAGTGGGGACAGTCACAATGAGCAGTTCTTC.